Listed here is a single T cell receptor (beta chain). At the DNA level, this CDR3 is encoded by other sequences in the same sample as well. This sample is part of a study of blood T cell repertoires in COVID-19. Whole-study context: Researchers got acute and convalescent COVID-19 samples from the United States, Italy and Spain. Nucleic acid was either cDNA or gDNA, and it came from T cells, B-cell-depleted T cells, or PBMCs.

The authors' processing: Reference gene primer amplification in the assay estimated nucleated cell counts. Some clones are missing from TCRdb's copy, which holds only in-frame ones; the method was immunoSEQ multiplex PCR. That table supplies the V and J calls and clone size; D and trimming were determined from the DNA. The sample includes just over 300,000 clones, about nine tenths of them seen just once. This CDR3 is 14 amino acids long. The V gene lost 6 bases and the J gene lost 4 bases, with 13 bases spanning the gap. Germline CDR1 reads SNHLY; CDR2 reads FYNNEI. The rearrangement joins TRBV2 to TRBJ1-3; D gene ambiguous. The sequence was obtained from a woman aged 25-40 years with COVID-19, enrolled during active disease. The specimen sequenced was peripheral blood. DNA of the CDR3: TGTGCCAGCAGCCCGGAGGGATCGGGAAACACCATATATTTT. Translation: CASSPEGSGNTIYF.